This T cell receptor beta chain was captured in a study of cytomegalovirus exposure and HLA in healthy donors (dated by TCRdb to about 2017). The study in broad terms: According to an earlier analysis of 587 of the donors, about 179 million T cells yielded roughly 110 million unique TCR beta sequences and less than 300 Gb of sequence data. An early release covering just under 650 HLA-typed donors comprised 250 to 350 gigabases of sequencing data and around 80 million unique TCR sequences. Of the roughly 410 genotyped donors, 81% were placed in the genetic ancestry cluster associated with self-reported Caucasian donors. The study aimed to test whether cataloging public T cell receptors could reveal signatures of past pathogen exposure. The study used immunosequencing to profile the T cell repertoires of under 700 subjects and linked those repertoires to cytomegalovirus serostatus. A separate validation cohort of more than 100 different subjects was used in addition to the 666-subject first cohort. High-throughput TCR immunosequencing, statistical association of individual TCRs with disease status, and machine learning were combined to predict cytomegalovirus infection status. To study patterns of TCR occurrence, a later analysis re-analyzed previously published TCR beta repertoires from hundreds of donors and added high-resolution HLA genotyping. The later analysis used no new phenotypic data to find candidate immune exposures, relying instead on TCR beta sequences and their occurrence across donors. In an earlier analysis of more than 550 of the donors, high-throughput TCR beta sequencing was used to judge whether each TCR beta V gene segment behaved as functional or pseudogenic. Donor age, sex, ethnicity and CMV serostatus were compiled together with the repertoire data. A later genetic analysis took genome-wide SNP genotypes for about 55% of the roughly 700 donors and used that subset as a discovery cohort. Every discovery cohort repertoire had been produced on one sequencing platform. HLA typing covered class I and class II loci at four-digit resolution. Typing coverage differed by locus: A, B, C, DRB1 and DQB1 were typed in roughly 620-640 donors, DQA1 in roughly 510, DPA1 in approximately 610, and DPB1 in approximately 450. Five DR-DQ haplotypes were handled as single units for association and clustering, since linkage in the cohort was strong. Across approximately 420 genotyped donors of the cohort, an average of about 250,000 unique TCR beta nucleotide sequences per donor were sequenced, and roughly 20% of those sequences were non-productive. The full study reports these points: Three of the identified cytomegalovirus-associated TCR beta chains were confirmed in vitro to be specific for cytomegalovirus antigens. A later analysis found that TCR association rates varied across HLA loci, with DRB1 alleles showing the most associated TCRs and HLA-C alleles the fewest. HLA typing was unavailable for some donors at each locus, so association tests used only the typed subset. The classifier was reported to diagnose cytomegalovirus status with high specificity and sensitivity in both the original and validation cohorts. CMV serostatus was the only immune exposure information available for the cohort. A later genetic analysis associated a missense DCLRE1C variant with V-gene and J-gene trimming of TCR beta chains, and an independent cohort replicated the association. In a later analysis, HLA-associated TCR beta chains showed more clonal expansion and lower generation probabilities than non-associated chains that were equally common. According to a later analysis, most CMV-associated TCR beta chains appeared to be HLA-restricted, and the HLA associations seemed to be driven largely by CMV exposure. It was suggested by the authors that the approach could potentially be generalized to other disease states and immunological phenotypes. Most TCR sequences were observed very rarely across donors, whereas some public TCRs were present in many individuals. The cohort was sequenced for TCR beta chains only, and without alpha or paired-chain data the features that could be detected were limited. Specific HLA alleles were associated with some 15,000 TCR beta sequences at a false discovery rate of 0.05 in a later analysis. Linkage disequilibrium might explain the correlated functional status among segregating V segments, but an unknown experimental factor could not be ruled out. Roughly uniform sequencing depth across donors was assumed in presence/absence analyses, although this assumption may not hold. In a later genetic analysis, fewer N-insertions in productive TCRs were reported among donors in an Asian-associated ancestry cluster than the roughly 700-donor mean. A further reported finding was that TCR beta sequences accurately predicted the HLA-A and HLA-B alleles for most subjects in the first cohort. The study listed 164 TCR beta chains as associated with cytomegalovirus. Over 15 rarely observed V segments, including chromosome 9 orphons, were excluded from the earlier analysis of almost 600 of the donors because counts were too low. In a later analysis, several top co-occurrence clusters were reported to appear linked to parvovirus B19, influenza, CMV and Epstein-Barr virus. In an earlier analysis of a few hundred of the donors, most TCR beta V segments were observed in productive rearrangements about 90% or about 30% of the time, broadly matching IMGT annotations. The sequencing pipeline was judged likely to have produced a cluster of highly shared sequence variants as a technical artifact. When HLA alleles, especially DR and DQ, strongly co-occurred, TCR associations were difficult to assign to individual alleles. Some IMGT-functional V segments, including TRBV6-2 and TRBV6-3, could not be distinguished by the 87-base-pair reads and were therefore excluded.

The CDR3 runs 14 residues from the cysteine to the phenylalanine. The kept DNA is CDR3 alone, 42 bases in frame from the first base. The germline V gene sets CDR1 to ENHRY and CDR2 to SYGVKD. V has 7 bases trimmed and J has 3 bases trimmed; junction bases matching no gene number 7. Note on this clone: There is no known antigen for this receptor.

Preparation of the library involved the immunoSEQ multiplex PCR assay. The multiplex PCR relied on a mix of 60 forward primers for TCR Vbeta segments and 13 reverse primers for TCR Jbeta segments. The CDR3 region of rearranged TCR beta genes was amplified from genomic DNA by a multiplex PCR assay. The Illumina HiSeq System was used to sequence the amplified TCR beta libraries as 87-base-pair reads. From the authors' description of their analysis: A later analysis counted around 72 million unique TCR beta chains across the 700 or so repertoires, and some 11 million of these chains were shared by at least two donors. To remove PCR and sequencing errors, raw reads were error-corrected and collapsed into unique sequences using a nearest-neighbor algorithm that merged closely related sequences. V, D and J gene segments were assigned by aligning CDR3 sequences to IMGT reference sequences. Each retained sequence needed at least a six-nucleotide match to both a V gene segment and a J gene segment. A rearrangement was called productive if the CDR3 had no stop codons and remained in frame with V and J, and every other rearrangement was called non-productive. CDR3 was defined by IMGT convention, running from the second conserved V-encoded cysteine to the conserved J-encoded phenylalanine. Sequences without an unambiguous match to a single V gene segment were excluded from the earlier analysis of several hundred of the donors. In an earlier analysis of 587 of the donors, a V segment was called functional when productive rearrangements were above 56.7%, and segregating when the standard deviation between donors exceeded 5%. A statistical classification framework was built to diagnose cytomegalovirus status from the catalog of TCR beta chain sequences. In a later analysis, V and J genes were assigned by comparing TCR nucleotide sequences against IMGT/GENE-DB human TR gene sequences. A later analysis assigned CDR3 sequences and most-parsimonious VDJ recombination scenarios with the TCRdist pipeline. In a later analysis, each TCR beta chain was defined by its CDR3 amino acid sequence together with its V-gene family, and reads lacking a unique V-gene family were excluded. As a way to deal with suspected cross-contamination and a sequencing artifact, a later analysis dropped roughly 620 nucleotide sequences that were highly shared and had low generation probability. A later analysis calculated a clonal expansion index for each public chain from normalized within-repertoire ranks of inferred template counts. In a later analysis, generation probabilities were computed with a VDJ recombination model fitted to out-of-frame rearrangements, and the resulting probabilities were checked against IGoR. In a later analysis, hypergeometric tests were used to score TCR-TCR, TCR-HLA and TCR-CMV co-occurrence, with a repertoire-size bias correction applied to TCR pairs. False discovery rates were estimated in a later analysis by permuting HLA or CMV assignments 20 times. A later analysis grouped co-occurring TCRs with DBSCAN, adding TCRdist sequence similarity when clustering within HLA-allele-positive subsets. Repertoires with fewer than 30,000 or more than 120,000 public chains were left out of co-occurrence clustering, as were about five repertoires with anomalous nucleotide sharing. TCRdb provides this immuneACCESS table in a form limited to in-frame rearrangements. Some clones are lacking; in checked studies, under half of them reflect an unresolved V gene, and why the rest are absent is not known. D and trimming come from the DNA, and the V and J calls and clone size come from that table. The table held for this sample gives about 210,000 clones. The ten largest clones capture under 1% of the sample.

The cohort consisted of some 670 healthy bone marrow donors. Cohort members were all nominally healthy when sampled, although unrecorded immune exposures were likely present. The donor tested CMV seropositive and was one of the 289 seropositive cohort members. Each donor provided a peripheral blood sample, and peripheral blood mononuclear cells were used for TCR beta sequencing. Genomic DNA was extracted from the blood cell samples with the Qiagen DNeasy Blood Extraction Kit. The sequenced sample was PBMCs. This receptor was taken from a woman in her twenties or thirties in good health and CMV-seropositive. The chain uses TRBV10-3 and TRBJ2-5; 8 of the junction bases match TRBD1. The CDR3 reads CAINHNRGEETQYF. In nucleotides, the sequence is TGTGCCATCAACCATAACAGGGGGGAAGAGACCCAGTACTTC.